A single sample gave rise to the 22 T cell receptor beta chains below, sequenced in a study of blood T cell repertoires in COVID-19. The assay was immunoSEQ multiplex PCR, and TCRdb's table has in-frame clones only and misses some. The profile shows approximately 270,000 clones, roughly 85% of them singletons. Sequenced sample: peripheral blood. The receptors come from a woman between 65 and 79 years old with acute or convalescent COVID-19.

The rearrangement links TRBV5-6 to TRBJ2-5; TRBD1 matches 7 bases. The CDR3 covers 13 residues. Trimming cost V 5 bases and J 5 bases; bases outside gene matches: 6. Germline V CDR1 and CDR2: SGHDT, YYEEEE. CDR3 loop: CASSNQGVETQYF. The CDR3 DNA is TGTGCCAGCAGTAATCAGGGGGTGGAGACCCAGTACTTC.

The V and J genes are TRBV6-5 and TRBJ2-3; weak D call: TRBD2 (5 bases). V lost 6 bases, J lost 0 bases, and 10 bases lay in between. Per germline, CDR1 MNHEY and CDR2 SVGAGI. The CDR3 consists of 14 residues. CDR3 nucleotide sequence: TGTGCCAGCAGGGATAGAGGGAGCACAGATACGCAGTATTTT. It specifies CASRDRGSTDTQYF.

This clone was seen just once. This chain links TRBV18 with TRBJ1-5, with D possibly matching TRBD1 (5 bases). The CDR3 runs 15 residues. In germline, CDR1 is KGHSH, CDR2 LQKENI. V was shortened by 5 bases and J by 0 bases, with 11 bases between the two germline ends. As DNA, the CDR3 is TGTGCCAGCTCAGCGACAGTCGATAGCAATCAGCCCCAGCATTTT. Translating gives CASSATVDSNQPQHF.

The genes are TRBV6-5 and TRBJ2-1, with 7 bases lining up with TRBD1. V gave up 8 bases and J gave up 10 bases; unmatched junction bases: 8. The germline V gene encodes CDR1 MNHEY and CDR2 SVGAGI. CDR3 length equals 12 residues. This CDR3 reads CASWGTVLEQFF. CDR3 nucleotide sequence: TGTGCCAGCTGGGGGACAGTCCTGGAGCAGTTCTTC.

V and J are TRBV29-1 and TRBJ2-3; 7 nucleotides agree with TRBD1. CDR1 SQVTM and CDR2 ANQGSEA come from the germline V gene. With 8 bases clipped from V and 1 base from J, the junction kept 6 bases outside the gene matches. This CDR3 has 13 residues. The chain's CDR3 is CSTQGLRTDTQYF. DNA of the CDR3: TGCAGCACACAGGGGCTACGCACAGATACGCAGTATTTT.

The V gene is TRBV3-1 (or the pseudogene TRBV3-2), the J gene TRBJ1-1; D is possibly TRBD1 (6 bases). The V end was cut by 1 base, the J end by 6 bases, with 9 bases between. Germline loops: CDR1 LGHDT, CDR2 YNNKEL (reference sequence). The CDR3 is 13 residues long. CDR3 bases: TGTGCCAGCAGCCAAGTAACAGGGCCTGAAGCTTTCTTT. This codes for CASSQVTGPEAFF.

The chain is built from TRBV6-5 and TRBJ2-1; D gene uncertain. This CDR3 has 15 residues. V lost 10 bases and J lost 4, with 20 bases in between. Per germline, CDR1 MNHEY and CDR2 SVGAGI. In nucleotides, the CDR3 is TGTGCCACCAAAAGTGTCAGGCTTTCATACAATGAGCAGTTCTTC. This codes for CATKSVRLSYNEQFF.

The chain links TRBV2 to TRBJ2-5; possibly TRBD1 for D (5 bases). The CDR3 runs 13 residues. Trimming cost V 7 bases and J 1 base, with 10 bases left between them. Per germline, CDR1 SNHLY and CDR2 FYNNEI. CDR3 in DNA: TGTGCCAGCAACCAGGGCCGCCAAGAGACCCAGTACTTC. Translating gives CASNQGRQETQYF. The whole variable domain, remainder taken from reference TRBV2 and TRBJ2-5, is EPEVTQTPSHQVTQMGQEVILRCVPISNHLYFYWYRQILGQKVEFLVSFYNNEISEKSEIFDDQFSVERPDGSNFTLKIRSTKLEDSAMYFCASNQGRQETQYFGPGTRLLVL.

This chain connects TRBV19 to TRBJ1-2; 8 nucleotides line up with TRBD1. Per the germline V gene, CDR1 is LNHDA and CDR2 is SQIVND (reference sequence). The V and J ends lost 4 bases and 0 bases, in that order; junction bases with no gene match: 7. CDR3 size: 16 residues. This chain's CDR3 is CASSTRGTGANYGYTF. DNA for the CDR3: TGTGCCAGTAGTACCCGAGGGACAGGAGCTAACTATGGCTACACCTTC.

This chain connects TRBV12-5 to TRBJ2-2; 7 bases align to TRBD1. Germline loops: CDR1 LGHNT, CDR2 FRNRAP. J was trimmed by 4 bases and V by 0 bases; bases with no gene match: 2. The length of the CDR3 is 15 residues. The CDR3 sequence is CASGLVTGATGELFF. Written as DNA, the CDR3 is TGTGCTAGTGGTTTGGTAACAGGGGCCACCGGGGAGCTGTTTTTT.

The chain links TRBV7-9 to TRBJ1-4; TRBD1 matches at 9 bases. Losses at the gene ends were 3 bases for V and 8 bases for J; bases not matched to a gene: 10. Per germline, CDR1 SEHNR and CDR2 FQNEAQ (reference sequence). The CDR3 has 16 amino acids. CDR3 DNA sequence: TGTGCCAGCAGCTTGGGTTCGCAGGGGACAGGGGAAAAACTGTTTTTT. Residues: CASSLGSQGTGEKLFF.

The V and J genes are TRBV28 and TRBJ1-2; D not resolved. Germline CDR1 is MDHEN and CDR2 is SYDVKM. The CDR3 length is 14 residues. V dropped 1 base and J dropped 4 bases, with 10 bases sitting between them. CDR3 sequence reads: CASSLYRRLYGYTF. CDR3 nucleotides: TGTGCCAGCAGTTTATATCGGAGACTCTATGGCTACACCTTC.

The J gene is TRBJ1-1, the V gene TRBV27, with D maybe TRBD1 (5 bases). The CDR3 contains 14 residues. Germline-derived CDR1 and CDR2 are MNHEY and SMNVEV (reference sequence). Trimming cost V 3 bases and J 8 bases, with 16 bases left between them. The CDR3 here is CASSFWGRRAEAFF. Written as DNA, the CDR3 is TGTGCCAGCAGTTTCTGGGGCCGGAGGGCGGAAGCTTTCTTT.

The chain is built from TRBV6-6 and TRBJ2-3, with 10 bases identical to TRBD2. The V gene's germline CDR1 is MNHNY and CDR2 SVGAGI (reference sequence). The CDR3 is made up of 15 amino acids. V gave up 4 bases and J gave up 4 bases; unmatched junction bases: 5. Here the CDR3 reads CASSSQRGGPDTQYF. CDR3 in DNA: TGTGCCAGCAGTTCTCAGCGGGGGGGACCAGATACGCAGTATTTT.

The chain has TRBV19 and TRBJ2-1; D may be TRBD1 (6 bases). CDR1 and CDR2 from the germline V gene are LNHDA and SQIVND (reference sequence). Trimming left V 5 bases short and J 8 bases short, with 13 bases between. The CDR3 length is 13 residues. In DNA, the CDR3 is TGTGCCAGTAGTCTACAGGGAAGGGATGAGCAGTTCTTC. Its translation: CASSLQGRDEQFF.

This clone was seen a few times. The rearrangement uses TRBV2 and TRBJ1-2, with 9 bases fitting TRBD1. CDR1 SNHLY and CDR2 FYNNEI come from the germline V gene. This CDR3 region has 13 residues. V lost 1 base, J lost 8 bases, and 2 bases stayed unmatched. The CDR3 sequence is CASSEGTGEGYTF. The CDR3 coding sequence is TGTGCCAGCAGTGAAGGGACAGGGGAAGGCTACACCTTC.

The chain recombines TRBV18 with TRBJ1-4; D is undetermined. Trimming cost V 3 bases and J 7 bases, with 18 bases left between them. Germline loops: CDR1 KGHSH, CDR2 LQKENI. The CDR3 has 16 residues. CDR3 residues: CASSPRRPRTGEKLFF. Here the CDR3 DNA reads TGTGCCAGCTCACCTAGGCGACCCCGAACGGGTGAAAAACTGTTTTTT.

The chain has TRBV9 and TRBJ2-3; D gene uncertain. The CDR3 has 14 amino acids. Germline assignment: CDR1 SGDLS and CDR2 YYNGEE. The V end was cut by 2 bases, the J end by 2 bases, with 9 bases between. The DNA of the CDR3 is TGTGCCAGCAGCGTCACTTCATTCACAGATACGCAGTATTTT. It encodes CASSVTSFTDTQYF.

The V and J genes are TRBV7-2 and TRBJ2-2, with 7 nucleotides matching TRBD1. Losses at the gene ends were 3 bases for V and 4 bases for J; bases not matched to a gene: 5. The germline CDR1 and CDR2 sequences are SGHTA and FQGNSA. The CDR3 totals 15 residues. CDR3 nucleotide sequence: TGTGCCAGCAGCTTTCAACAGGGGATCACCGGGGAGCTGTTTTTT. Translated: CASSFQQGITGELFF.

V is TRBV30 and J is TRBJ2-7; D is possibly TRBD1 (6 bases). Germline V gives CDR1 GTSNPN, CDR2 SVGIG (reference sequence). V was shortened by 3 bases and J by 6 bases, with 12 bases between the two germline ends. This CDR3 is 12 amino acids long. CDR3 region: CAWSATGGEQYF. The CDR3 DNA reads TGTGCCTGGAGCGCGACAGGCGGCGAGCAGTACTTC.

The chain uses TRBV4-1 and TRBJ2-2; 8 bases map to TRBD1. This CDR3 is built from 14 residues. From germline, CDR1 is MGHRA and CDR2 YSYEKL. V gave up 4 bases and J gave up 8 bases; unmatched junction bases: 6. The CDR3, as DNA: TGCGCCAGCAGCCTTCGGACAGGGTGGGGGGAGCTGTTTTTT. Translated, it gives CASSLRTGWGELFF.

The chain carries TRBV5-1 and TRBJ2-7, with 8 bases matching TRBD2. The CDR3 loop spans 14 amino acids. Losses at the gene ends were 5 bases for V and 3 bases for J; bases not matched to a gene: 7. The germline V gene has CDR1 SGHRS and CDR2 YFSETQ. CDR3 nucleotide sequence: TGCGCCAGCAGGGCAGCGGGGGCCCGCTACGAGCAGTACTTC. It encodes CASRAAGARYEQYF.